This T cell receptor (beta chain) was sequenced during a study of blood T cell repertoires in COVID-19. Study details: Samples of COVID-19 (acute and convalescent) were obtained from the United States, Italy and Spain. T cells, B-cell-depleted T cells, or PBMCs provided the cDNA or gDNA that served as material.

Per the study methods: Reference gene primer amplification gave nucleated cell count estimates. Here immunoSEQ multiplex PCR was the method, and the copy in TCRdb shows in-frame clones only, minus some. D and trimming come from the DNA, and the V and J calls and clone size come from that table. Of a few hundred thousand clones listed, around 87% are singletons. The germline V gene has CDR1 MNHEY and CDR2 SVGAGI. This CDR3 region has 14 residues. The V end lost 0 bases, the J end lost 13 bases, and 13 bases lay between the germline ends. J is TRBJ1-6 and V is TRBV6-5; TRBD1 is a possible D gene (6 bases). Sample: peripheral blood. This clonotype was sampled from a woman between 65 and 79 years old with active or convalescent COVID-19. The CDR3 DNA is TGTGCCAGCAGTTACTCGGCGGGCAGGGGCCCCCTCCACTTT. It is translated as CASSYSAGRGPLHF.